This entry is about one T cell receptor beta chain. Each CDR3 protein is one row after TCRdb ran MiXCR on the reads. The table lists more than 650,000 distinct CDR3 sequences, roughly a third of them singletons. The data originate from a study of T cell repertoires in cytomegalovirus infection. Across the whole study: The public TCR beta signatures pointed to both CMV infection and matching HLA type.

Germline assignment: CDR1 ENHRY and CDR2 SYGVKD. This CDR3 comprises 15 residues. Losses at the gene ends were 5 bases for V and 2 bases for J; bases not matched to a gene: 6. Sequenced sample: PBMCs. This chain joins TRBV10-3 and TRBJ2-3, with 8 bases that match TRBD1. This sequence was found in a human donor in good health (CMV status not recorded). Some clones in this sample may be carry-over from other donors' samples. Here the CDR3 DNA reads TGTGCCATCAGTTTTTCAGGGGGCATCACAGATACGCAGTATTTT. Translated: CAISFSGGITDTQYF.